This TCR beta chain was identified during a study of tumor-infiltrating lymphocytes in primary liver carcinoma. Study findings and constraints: Less overlap was seen in tumor-adjacent and tumor-blood pairs than in tumor region pairs.

From around 500 ng of total RNA, TCR beta-specific cDNA was reverse-transcribed using a constant-region primer. Amplification in three nested multiplex PCR rounds with slightly modified ARM-PCR gave rise to TCR beta libraries. Forward primers for TRBV1-TRBV30 and a C-beta reverse primer served the first two PCR rounds, at around 11 cycles each. MiXCR, run by TCRdb on the multiplex PCR reads, gives a single entry per CDR3 protein. The repertoire consists of about 100,000 distinct CDR3 sequences, with over 55% occurring once and the leading ten covering about 9.2%. This clonotype was seen a handful of times. Its specificity is not known. This may stem from a read error, because a much larger clone lies one nucleotide away. The conserved phenylalanine or tryptophan normally closing the CDR3 is absent here, so this likely arose from a read error. This CDR3 is built from 13 residues. The ends lost 3 bases at V and 3 bases at J; junction bases unmatched: 1.

Unsorted bulk tissue of about 19-31 mg yielded co-extracted RNA and DNA. Each sampled tumor had five separate regions taken from it. Viable tumor cells exceeded 85% in all tumor samples. Sequenced input: liver tumor tissue from sampling region 5. Subset: tumor region T5, tumor centre. This TCR came from a woman between 55 and 75 years old with primary liver carcinoma and hepatitis B virus infection. The chain uses TRBV12-3 or TRBV12-4 and TRBJ2-7, with 8 bases matching TRBD1. The CDR3 DNA sequence: TGTGCCAGCAGTTTGGACAGGGTCTACGAGCAGTACCTC. This gives the protein CASSLDRVYEQYL.